This T cell receptor beta chain emerged from a study of T cells in Graves' hyperthyroidism and ophthalmopathy. Germline V gene sequence: CDR1 DFQATT, CDR2 SNEGSKA (reference sequence). This CDR3 contains 12 residues. Trimming cost V 5 bases and J 9 bases; bases outside gene matches: 7. Using RNA transcripts as the source, TCR beta CDR3 regions were amplified. RT-PCR in the first round (using the HTBI primer set) targeted the TCR CDR3. TCRdb analysed the multiplex PCR reads with MiXCR anew, one entry per CDR3 protein. The repertoire holds about 350,000 distinct CDR3 sequences, with roughly 13% as singletons. This clonotype was counted at least ten times.

The TCR was taken from a middle-aged woman with Graves' ophthalmopathy. Sample: blood. The chain combines TRBV20-1 with TRBJ2-7, with TRBD2 matching over 10 bases. This chain's CDR3 is CSAPRLAGAQYF. DNA of the CDR3: TGCAGTGCTCCTCGTCTAGCGGGAGCGCAGTACTTC.